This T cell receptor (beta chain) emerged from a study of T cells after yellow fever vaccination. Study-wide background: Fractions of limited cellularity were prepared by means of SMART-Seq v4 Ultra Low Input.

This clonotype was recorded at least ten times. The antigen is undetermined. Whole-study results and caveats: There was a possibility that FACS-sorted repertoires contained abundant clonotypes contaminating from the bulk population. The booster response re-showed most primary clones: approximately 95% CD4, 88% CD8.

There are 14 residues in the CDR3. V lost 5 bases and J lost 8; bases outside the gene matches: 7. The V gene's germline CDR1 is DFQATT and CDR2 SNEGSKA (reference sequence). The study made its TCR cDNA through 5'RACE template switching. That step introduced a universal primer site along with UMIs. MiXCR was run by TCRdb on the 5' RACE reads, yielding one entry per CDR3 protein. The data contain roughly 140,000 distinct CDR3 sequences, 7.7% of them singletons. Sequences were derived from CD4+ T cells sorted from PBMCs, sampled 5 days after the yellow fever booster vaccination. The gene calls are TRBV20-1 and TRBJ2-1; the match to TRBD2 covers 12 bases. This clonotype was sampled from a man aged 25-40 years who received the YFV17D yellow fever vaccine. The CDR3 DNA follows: TGCAGTGCTGAGGGACTAGCGGGCTTGGATGAGCAGTTCTTC. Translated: CSAEGLAGLDEQFF.